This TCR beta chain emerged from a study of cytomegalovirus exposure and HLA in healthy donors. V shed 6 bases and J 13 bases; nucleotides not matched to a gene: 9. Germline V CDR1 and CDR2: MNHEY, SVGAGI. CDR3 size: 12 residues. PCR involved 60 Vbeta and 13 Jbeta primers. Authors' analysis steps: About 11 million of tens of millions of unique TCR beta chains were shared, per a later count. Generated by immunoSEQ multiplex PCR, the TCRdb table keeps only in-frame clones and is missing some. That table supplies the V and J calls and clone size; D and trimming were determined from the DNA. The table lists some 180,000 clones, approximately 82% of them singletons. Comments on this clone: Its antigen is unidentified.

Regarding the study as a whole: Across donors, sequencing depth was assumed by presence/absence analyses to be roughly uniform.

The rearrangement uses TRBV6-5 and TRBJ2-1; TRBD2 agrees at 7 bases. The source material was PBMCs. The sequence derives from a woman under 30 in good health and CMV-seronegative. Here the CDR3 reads CASRKTGGGQFF. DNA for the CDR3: TGTGCCAGCAGAAAAACGGGGGGAGGACAGTTCTTC.